These 20 T cell receptor beta chains originate from one sample sequenced in a study of regulatory T cells in long-lasting Graves disease. Time point here: persistent/refractory GD, antithyroid drugs over 5 years with positive TRAb. PBMC-extracted RNA yielded the TCR library. Construction of TCR beta libraries relied on iRepertoire HTBI primers and on Arm-PCR targeting CDR3 regions. Using its own MiXCR run on the multiplex PCR reads, TCRdb lists one record per CDR3 protein. The repertoire holds a few hundred thousand distinct CDR3 sequences, with roughly 21% as singletons. Sample: peripheral blood mononuclear cells (PBMCs), taken when the disease was refractory, from a patient treated with antithyroid drugs. The origin of the receptors is a female donor with Graves disease.

This clonotype was counted only a few times. The chain carries TRBV30 and TRBJ1-1; D is ambiguous. V was cut by 3 bases and J by 7 bases, with 21 bases left in between. CDR1 is GTSNPN, CDR2 SVGIG, per germline (reference sequence). This CDR3 has 15 amino acids. This chain's CDR3 is CAWRPPPAVWDEAFF. Here the CDR3 DNA reads TGTGCCTGGAGGCCCCCGCCCGCGGTGTGGGATGAAGCTTTCTTT.

The rearrangement links TRBV20-1 to TRBJ2-7; 14 bases fit TRBD2. After removal of 5 bases from V and 2 bases from J, the junction contained 8 bases not matched to a gene. Germline assignment: CDR1 DFQATT and CDR2 SNEGSKA (reference sequence). CDR3 length equals 16 residues. The CDR3: CSAQGGLAGVAYEQYF. DNA of the CDR3: TGCAGTGCTCAGGGGGGACTAGCGGGAGTCGCCTACGAGCAGTACTTC.

This clonotype was counted at least ten times. The V gene is TRBV2, the J gene TRBJ2-1; 10 nucleotides match TRBD2. In germline, CDR1 is SNHLY, CDR2 FYNNEI. The V segment lost 6 bases and the J segment 2 bases; nucleotides outside the gene matches: 1. This CDR3 contains 14 residues. The CDR3 DNA sequence: TGTGCCAGCAGAGGGACTAGCGCCTACAATGAGCAGTTCTTC. It is translated as CASRGTSAYNEQFF. Complete variable domain (other parts from reference TRBV2 and TRBJ2-1): EPEVTQTPSHQVTQMGQEVILRCVPISNHLYFYWYRQILGQKVEFLVSFYNNEISEKSEIFDDQFSVERPDGSNFTLKIRSTKLEDSAMYFCASRGTSAYNEQFFGPGTRLTVL.

Notes on this clonotype: This may be a read error: a much more frequent sequence differs by one nucleotide. The chain links TRBV29-1 to TRBJ1-1; D uncertain. Germline V CDR1 and CDR2: SQVTM, ANQGSEA. CDR3 length equals 14 residues. Trimming took off 4 bases at V and 1 base at J, with 13 bases between the two ends. The CDR3 region has the DNA TGCAGCGTTGGAGAGATCTACAGGAACACTGAAGCTTTCTTT. Amino acids: CSVGEIYRNTEAFF.

This clonotype was seen many times. The chain employs TRBV20-1 and TRBJ1-6, with D perhaps TRBD1 (6 bases). Deletions cut 3 bases from V and 6 bases from J, with 15 bases between. Germline lookup yields CDR1 DFQATT and CDR2 SNEGSKA (reference sequence). This CDR3 is 15 amino acids long. CDR3 nucleotide sequence: TGCAGTGCTAGGGACCAGAACAGGGTTAATTCACCCCTCCACTTT. Encoded protein: CSARDQNRVNSPLHF.

The chain links TRBV29-1 to TRBJ2-1, with no clear D. Trimming removed 4 bases from V and 2 bases from J, with 9 bases in between. Germline V lookup: CDR1 SQVTM, CDR2 ANQGSEA. The CDR3 contains 13 residues. As DNA, the CDR3 is TGCAGCGTTGTGACTCCCACCTACAATGAGCAGTTCTTC. Protein: CSVVTPTYNEQFF.

J is TRBJ1-1 and V is TRBV28; D not resolved. Trimming took off 7 bases at V and 5 bases at J, with 20 bases between the two ends. From germline, CDR1 is MDHEN and CDR2 SYDVKM. The CDR3 length is 15 residues. The CDR3 bases are TGTGCCAGCAACTCACCCTTTACGCTGGAGACTGAAGCTTTCTTT. Encoded protein: CASNSPFTLETEAFF.

The genes are TRBV3-1 and TRBJ2-6, with TRBD1 matching 10 bases. Unmatched junction bases numbered 7, after V lost 4 bases and J lost 1 base. The germline gives CDR1 LGHDT, CDR2 YNNKEL (reference sequence). The CDR3 is made up of 18 amino acids. For the CDR3, the DNA is TGTGCCAGCAGCCGCGCCGGGACAGGGGATTCTGGGGCCAACGTCCTGACTTTC. Its protein is CASSRAGTGDSGANVLTF.

This clonotype has a handful of counts. The rearrangement joins TRBV19 to TRBJ1-4, with TRBD1 identical over 8 bases. Trimming cost V 9 bases and J 0 bases; bases outside gene matches: 6. The CDR3 is 15 amino acids. Germline CDR1 LNHDA, CDR2 SQIVND (reference sequence). Here the CDR3 DNA reads TGTGCCAGCCGGGACAGGCATGCAACTAATGAAAAACTGTTTTTT. It encodes CASRDRHATNEKLFF.

The V call is TRBV3-1, the J call TRBJ2-7, with D perhaps TRBD2 (6 bases). Trimming pared 1 base from V and 3 bases from J, leaving 7 bases between. The CDR3 sequence is 13 residues long. Germline CDR1 is LGHDT and CDR2 is YNNKEL (reference sequence). Written as DNA, the CDR3 is TGTGCCAGCAGCCAAGGCGGGGACTACGAGCAGTACTTC. Its protein is CASSQGGDYEQYF.

The chain combines TRBV20-1 with TRBJ2-2, with 8 bases that match TRBD2. V dropped 6 bases and J dropped 3; count of bases not matched to a gene: 9. Germline V lookup: CDR1 DFQATT, CDR2 SNEGSKA (reference sequence). The CDR3 is 15 amino acids. The CDR3 loop reads CSAESPSGYTGELFF. CDR3 in DNA: TGCAGTGCCGAATCACCTAGCGGGTACACCGGGGAGCTGTTTTTT.

This clonotype turned up a few times. The V gene is TRBV28, the J gene TRBJ2-7; 9 nucleotides line up with TRBD1. The CDR3 contains 16 residues. Per the germline V gene, CDR1 is MDHEN and CDR2 is SYDVKM. With 5 bases clipped from V and 4 bases from J, the junction kept 12 bases outside the gene matches. The CDR3 region has the DNA TGTGCCAGCAGTCCGGAACCGGGACAGGGAATATACGAGCAGTACTTC. This translates into CASSPEPGQGIYEQYF.

This clonotype was seen at least ten times. The CDR3 nucleotides read TGCAGTGCTAGTAAACTACAGGTCGAGCAGTACTTC. Its translation is CSASKLQVEQYF. This chain connects TRBV20-1 to TRBJ2-7, with D maybe TRBD1 (5 bases). The germline V and J ends were trimmed by 3 bases and 6 bases, with 12 bases remaining between them. The CDR3 runs to 12 residues. Germline CDR1 DFQATT, CDR2 SNEGSKA (reference sequence).

The chain is built from TRBV9 and TRBJ2-5; TRBD1 is a possible D gene (5 bases). V lost 2 bases and J 3 bases, leaving 11 bases between the germline ends. This CDR3 is 14 amino acids long. Germline CDR1 SGDLS, CDR2 YYNGEE. CDR3: CASSVQGREETQYF. The CDR3 DNA reads TGTGCCAGCAGCGTCCAGGGTAGGGAAGAGACCCAGTACTTC.

Ten or more counts support this clonotype. The chain carries TRBV10-3 and TRBJ1-5, with D perhaps TRBD1 (5 bases). Germline V gene data show CDR1 as ENHRY and CDR2 as SYGVKD. The CDR3 spans 15 residues. V dropped 0 bases and J dropped 2 bases, with 8 bases sitting between them. DNA of the CDR3: TGTGCCATCAGTGAGTCGGGGACGGGCAATCAGCCCCAGCATTTT. The encoded protein is CAISESGTGNQPQHF.

This clonotype was counted only a few times. The J gene is TRBJ2-7, the V gene TRBV4-1, with TRBD2 identical over 7 bases. The V and J ends lost 5 bases and 6 bases, in that order; junction bases with no gene match: 7. The CDR3 consists of 13 residues. CDR1 is MGHRA and CDR2 is YSYEKL in the germline V gene. In nucleotides, the CDR3 is TGCGCCAGCAGCGAGGGACTATTCGCCGAGCAGTACTTC. Protein product: CASSEGLFAEQYF.

This clonotype was found a few times. This chain uses TRBV20-1 with TRBJ2-7; D is unresolved. Trimming shortened V by 3 bases and J by 3 bases, and 12 bases separated the two germline ends. Germline loops: CDR1 DFQATT, CDR2 SNEGSKA (reference sequence). This CDR3 comprises 13 residues. CDR3 protein: CSASMGKIYEQYF. The CDR3 DNA is TGCAGTGCTAGTATGGGAAAAATCTACGAGCAGTACTTC.

This clonotype was detected many times. V gene TRBV20-1 combines with J gene TRBJ1-4; D may be TRBD1 (5 bases). CDR1 DFQATT and CDR2 SNEGSKA come from the germline V gene (reference sequence). The CDR3 length is 14 residues. V shed 3 bases and J shed 3 bases, with 11 bases lying between them. CDR3 sequence reads: CSASGGPPNEKLFF. The CDR3 DNA reads TGCAGTGCTAGCGGGGGTCCCCCTAATGAAAAACTGTTTTTT.

This clonotype was seen only a few times. The V and J genes are TRBV6-5 and TRBJ2-7; 11 bases line up with TRBD2. Trimming cost V 0 bases and J 5 bases; bases outside gene matches: 9. CDR1 and CDR2 from the germline V gene are MNHEY and SVGAGI. The CDR3 contains 17 residues. Here the CDR3 DNA reads TGTGCCAGCAGTTACTCATTTAGCGGGAGGGAGGCTGACGAGCAGTACTTC. It is translated as CASSYSFSGREADEQYF.

This clonotype was counted at least ten times. This rearrangement joins TRBV27 to TRBJ2-6, with TRBD1 matching over 7 bases. Germline V CDR1 and CDR2: MNHEY, SMNVEV (reference sequence). V was pared by 6 bases and J by 0 bases, with 11 bases of the junction left unmatched. This CDR3 has 18 amino acids. For the CDR3, the DNA is TGTGCCAGCAGCCTTAAATGGGACAGCCACTCTGGGGCCAACGTCCTGACTTTC. Its protein is CASSLKWDSHSGANVLTF.